This T cell receptor beta chain was documented in a study of blood T cell repertoires in COVID-19. Overall study: Sources were T cells, B-cell-depleted T cells, or PBMCs; the material itself was cDNA or gDNA.

The length of the CDR3 is 16 residues. Trimming pared 6 bases from V and 6 bases from J, leaving 21 bases between. Germline CDR1 reads MDHEN; CDR2 reads SYDVKM. Methods used by the authors: The assay estimated nucleated cells by amplifying reference gene primers. Measured with immunoSEQ multiplex PCR; TCRdb has only the in-frame clones, and not every one. D and trimming come from the DNA, and the V and J calls and clone size come from that table. Among 130,000 to 150,000 clones listed, around nine tenths were seen once. This clonotype originated in a young woman with acute COVID-19. What was sequenced was PBMCs or T cells enriched from blood (not recorded which). This chain links TRBV28 with TRBJ2-4; a weak D match, TRBD2 (6 bases). In DNA, the CDR3 is TGTGCCAGCAGCTCTCAGGCGTCGGGCGGGGTAAACATTCAGTACTTC. This gives the protein CASSSQASGGVNIQYF.